This TCR beta chain was retrieved from a study of early T cells in non-severe SARS-CoV-2 infection. Study-level background: Bulk RNA isolated from unsorted whole blood underwent sequencing; chains were not paired.

The CDR3 consists of 11 residues. Each CDR3 protein is one row after TCRdb ran MiXCR on the 5' RACE reads. The table records approximately 69,000 distinct CDR3 sequences, 9.5% to 15% of them present only once. Overall study findings and caveats: Anti-spike CD8 responses were favored in VDJdb matching, and private and CD4 specificities were missed.

As regards this clonotype: Its antigen is not identified.

This sample comprised whole blood, obtained at baseline. This chain connects TRBV21-1 to TRBJ2-7. TRBV21-1 is reported as a pseudogene. The TCR comes from an adult who was a healthcare worker with PCR-confirmed SARS-CoV-2 infection or an uninfected control (not recorded which). CDR3 sequence (DNA): TGTGCCAGCAGCACGAAGAAAGAGCAGTACTTC. Protein product: CASSTKKEQYF.